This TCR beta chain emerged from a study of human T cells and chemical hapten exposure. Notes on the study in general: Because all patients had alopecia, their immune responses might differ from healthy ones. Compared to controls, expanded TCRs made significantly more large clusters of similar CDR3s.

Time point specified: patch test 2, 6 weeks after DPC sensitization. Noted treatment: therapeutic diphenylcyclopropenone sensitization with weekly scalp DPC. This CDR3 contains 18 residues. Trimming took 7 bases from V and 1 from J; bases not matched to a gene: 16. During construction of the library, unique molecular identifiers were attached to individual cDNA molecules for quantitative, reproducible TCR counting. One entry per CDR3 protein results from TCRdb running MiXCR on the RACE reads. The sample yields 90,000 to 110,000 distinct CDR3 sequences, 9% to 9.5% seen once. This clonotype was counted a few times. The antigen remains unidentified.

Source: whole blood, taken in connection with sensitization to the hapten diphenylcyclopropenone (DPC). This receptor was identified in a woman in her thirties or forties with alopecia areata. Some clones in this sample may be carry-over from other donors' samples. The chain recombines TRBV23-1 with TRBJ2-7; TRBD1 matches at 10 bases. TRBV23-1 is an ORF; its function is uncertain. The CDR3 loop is CASTLPRRDRGPSYEQYF. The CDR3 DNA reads TGCGCCAGCACTCTTCCACGTCGGGACAGGGGCCCATCCTACGAGCAGTACTTC.